These T cell receptor beta chains were read from a single sample in a study of Tregs in tolerant kidney transplant recipients. Generated by immunoSEQ multiplex PCR, the TCRdb table keeps only in-frame clones and is missing some. The sample yields tens of thousands of clones, less than 90% seen once. Source: CD4+ T cells from blood, taken before the transplant. The receptors stem from a human donor who received a combined kidney and bone marrow transplant. Each CDR3 is given with its conserved first and last residue. The D gene is left open where the match is weak. Not every row has a clone size; where given, it reads once, few, many or a size class.

J gene | clone size | V gene | D gene | CDR3 DNA | CDR3 protein
TRBJ2-3 | NA | TRBV30 | TRBD2 | TGTGCCTGGGGACTAGTGGATACGCAGTATTTT | CAWGLVDTQYF
TRBJ2-3 | NA | TRBV19 | TRBD1 | TGTGCCAGTAGTATAGGGGACAGGGCGCCAGATACGCAGTATTTT | CASSIGDRAPDTQYF
TRBJ1-1 | NA | TRBV30 | TRBD1 | TGTGCCTGGAGTCCTGGGACAGAATCCTTAAGCTTCTTT | CAWSPGTESLSFF
TRBJ2-2 | NA | TRBV30 | NA | TGTGCCTGGAGTACCGGCACCGGGGAGCTGTTTTTT | CAWSTGTGELFF
TRBJ2-1 | NA | TRBV5-4 | NA | TGTGCCAGCACCGAGTCGCCAGGGAATAATGAGCAGTTCTTC | CASTESPGNNEQFF
TRBJ2-7 | few | TRBV10-3 | TRBD2 | TGTGCCATCAGTGAGTCCACGGGAGGGCCCTACGAGCAGTACTTC | CAISESTGGPYEQYF
TRBJ2-5 | NA | TRBV5-1 | NA | TGCGCCAGCAGCTTTCGGGAGTTTGCCTCTTTGTACCAAGAGACCCAGTACTTC | CASSFREFASLYQETQYF
TRBJ2-7 | NA | TRBV18 | NA | TGTGCCAGCTCACCAAAGATGAGTTCCGAGCAGTACTTC | CASSPKMSSEQYF
TRBJ2-5 | NA | TRBV4-1 | NA | TGCGCCAGCAGCCAAGTGGGAGAAGAGACCCAGTACTTC | CASSQVGEETQYF
TRBJ1-2 | NA | TRBV7-2 | TRBD1 | TGTGCCAGCAGCTTGGGGCAAACGCTCAGGGGGGGCTACACCTTC | CASSLGQTLRGGYTF
TRBJ2-7 | once | TRBV5-1 | TRBD1 | TGCGCCAGCCGGAGACAGGGTGGGTACGAGCAGTACTTC | CASRRQGGYEQYF
TRBJ1-5 | few | TRBV18 | NA | TGTGCCAGCTCTACCACGGTCAATAGCAATCAGCCCCAGCATTTT | CASSTTVNSNQPQHF
TRBJ2-7 | NA | TRBV7-9 | NA | TGTGCCAGCAGCTCGGGCCGAGGGACATCCTCCTACGAGCAGTACTTC | CASSSGRGTSSYEQYF
TRBJ2-1 | NA | TRBV6-5 | NA | TGTGCCAGCAGTTACGGGTTGCGGAGCTCCTACAATGAGCAGTTCTTC | CASSYGLRSSYNEQFF
TRBJ2-5 | NA | TRBV6-5 | NA | TGTGCCAGCAGCGTCCTAGGAGAGACCCAGTACTTC | CASSVLGETQYF
TRBJ2-1 | NA | TRBV7-7 | TRBD2 | TGTGCTAGCAGCCCCGATAGCGGGACCTACAATGAGCAGTTCTTC | CASSPDSGTYNEQFF
TRBJ1-1 | NA | TRBV30 | NA | TGTGCCTGGGGAAGACAGGCTAACACTGAAGCTTTCTTT | CAWGRQANTEAFF
TRBJ2-1 | NA | TRBV29-1 | TRBD2 | TGCAGCGCCGCCACCGGGACTAGCGGGAGCTATGAGCAGTTCTTC | CSAATGTSGSYEQFF
TRBJ2-4 | NA | TRBV7-2 | TRBD1 | TGTGCCAGCAGCTTAGGGCAGGGGGTCAAAAACATTCAGTACTTC | CASSLGQGVKNIQYF
TRBJ2-3 | NA | TRBV6-5 | TRBD1 | TGTGCCAGCAGTTACTCGAGCGGGACAGGGGCCGATACGCAGTATTTT | CASSYSSGTGADTQYF
TRBJ1-5 | NA | TRBV19 | TRBD1 | TGTGCCAGTAGTATACTGACAGGGACGGGTCAGCCCCAGCATTTT | CASSILTGTGQPQHF
TRBJ2-2 | NA | TRBV27 | NA | TGTGCCAGCAGTTGGGGGGTCGGGGCCGGGGAGCTGTTTTTT | CASSWGVGAGELFF
TRBJ2-3 | NA | TRBV5-1 | TRBD2 | TGCGCCAGCAGCTCGGGACTAGCGAACACAGATACGCAGTATTTT | CASSSGLANTDTQYF
TRBJ2-7 | once | TRBV4-1 | TRBD1 | TGCGCCAGCAGCCAAGTTAATCAGGGGGCTTCCTACGAGCAGTACTTC | CASSQVNQGASYEQYF
TRBJ2-1 | NA | TRBV14 | NA | TGTGCCAGCAGCCAAGATGCAGGGCTAGCGTTAGTAAATGAGCAGTTCTTC | CASSQDAGLALVNEQFF
TRBJ2-1 | few | TRBV28 | NA | TGTGCCAGCAGTTTATATGCCCTAGTCTACAATGAGCAGTTCTTC | CASSLYALVYNEQFF
TRBJ2-5 | NA | TRBV5-1 | NA | TGCGCCAGCAGCCTGCCGAGCGTTAACCAAGAGACCCAGTACTTC | CASSLPSVNQETQYF
TRBJ2-7 | NA | TRBV27 | NA | TGTGCCAGCAGTTTCGCCGGACTTGATAATGGCGAGCAGTACTTC | CASSFAGLDNGEQYF
TRBJ2-5 | NA | TRBV5-1 | TRBD2 | TGCGCCAGCAGCTTGGCCGGGCGGGAGGGCGGAGAGACCCAGTACTTC | CASSLAGREGGETQYF
TRBJ2-1 | NA | TRBV28 | TRBD2 | TGTGCCAGCAGCCCTACCTCTAGCGGGAGCAAGAATGAGCAGTTCTTC | CASSPTSSGSKNEQFF
TRBJ2-7 | once | TRBV11-2 | NA | TGTGCCAGCAGCTTATACACAGGGGGGGACTACGAGCAGTACTTC | CASSLYTGGDYEQYF
TRBJ2-7 | NA | TRBV27 | TRBD1 | TGTGCCAGCAGCTTCAGGGGTGACAGGGGCTCCTACGAGCAGTACTTC | CASSFRGDRGSYEQYF
TRBJ1-1 | NA | TRBV2 | NA | TGTGCCAGCAGTGATCTGGGACTCAGGAACACTGAAGCTTTCTTT | CASSDLGLRNTEAFF
TRBJ2-7 | NA | TRBV28 | NA | TGTGCCAGCACCCTAGGGAGGAACGAGCAGTACTTC | CASTLGRNEQYF
TRBJ1-3 | NA | TRBV7-8 | NA | TGTGCCAGCAGCCTAGGGACTGCGCTCTCTGGAAACACCATATATTTT | CASSLGTALSGNTIYF
TRBJ2-1 | NA | TRBV11-2 | TRBD2 | TGTGCCAGCAGCCCCGTGGCTAGCGGGAGGGCCGTTGATGAGCAGTTCTTC | CASSPVASGRAVDEQFF
TRBJ1-4 | NA | TRBV9 | TRBD1 | TGTGCCAGCAGCCTCTCGACAGGGAATAATGAAAAACTGTTTTTT | CASSLSTGNNEKLFF
TRBJ2-3 | NA | TRBV7-9 | NA | TGTGCCAGCAGCTTAGGTAGCGTGGATACGCAGTATTTT | CASSLGSVDTQYF
TRBJ2-7 | NA | TRBV7-2 | TRBD2 | TGTGCCAGCAGCCCCCGGGGGGGCTCACTGATCTACGAGCAGTACTTC | CASSPRGGSLIYEQYF
TRBJ2-1 | NA | TRBV7-3 | NA | TGTGCCAGCAGCCCCCGGAGTTGGACAGCAGTCTACAATGAGCAGTTCTTC | CASSPRSWTAVYNEQFF
TRBJ2-5 | NA | TRBV7-2 | TRBD2 | TGTGCCAGCAGCTTAGGGGGACTAGCCAAGACCCAGTACTTC | CASSLGGLAKTQYF
TRBJ1-2 | few | TRBV11-2 | TRBD1 | TGTGCCAGCAGCCCTCGGACAGGTCTGGGCTATGGCTACACCTTC | CASSPRTGLGYGYTF
TRBJ2-3 | NA | TRBV6-5 | NA | TGTGCCAGCAGTTACGGGACTTCGCCTGAAGGAGATACGCAGTATTTT | CASSYGTSPEGDTQYF
TRBJ1-4 | NA | TRBV2 | NA | TGTGCCAGCACCTCAGGGGCTTCAAAAGAAAAACTGTTTTTT | CASTSGASKEKLFF
TRBJ2-3 | NA | TRBV29-1 | NA | TGCAGCTCGGGGGAACAGGGCACAGATACGCAGTATTTT | CSSGEQGTDTQYF
TRBJ1-4 | NA | TRBV5-1 | NA | TGCGCCAGCAGCTTACAGGGTGGGATTAATGAAAAACTGTTTTTT | CASSLQGGINEKLFF
TRBJ1-1 | NA | TRBV2 | NA | TGTGCCCGCCGGGGGGGGAACACTGAAGCTTTCTTT | CARRGGNTEAFF
TRBJ2-5 | NA | TRBV9 | NA | TGTGCCAGCAGCGTAGCAGGAGGGGAGACCCAGTACTTC | CASSVAGGETQYF
TRBJ1-5 | NA | TRBV15 | NA | TGTGCCACCAGCAGAGATGGGGGCAGCAATCAGCCCCAGCATTTT | CATSRDGGSNQPQHF
TRBJ2-3 | once | TRBV27 | TRBD1 | TGTGCCAGCAAGGCGCGGACAGGGAGGTCAGATACGCAGTATTTT | CASKARTGRSDTQYF